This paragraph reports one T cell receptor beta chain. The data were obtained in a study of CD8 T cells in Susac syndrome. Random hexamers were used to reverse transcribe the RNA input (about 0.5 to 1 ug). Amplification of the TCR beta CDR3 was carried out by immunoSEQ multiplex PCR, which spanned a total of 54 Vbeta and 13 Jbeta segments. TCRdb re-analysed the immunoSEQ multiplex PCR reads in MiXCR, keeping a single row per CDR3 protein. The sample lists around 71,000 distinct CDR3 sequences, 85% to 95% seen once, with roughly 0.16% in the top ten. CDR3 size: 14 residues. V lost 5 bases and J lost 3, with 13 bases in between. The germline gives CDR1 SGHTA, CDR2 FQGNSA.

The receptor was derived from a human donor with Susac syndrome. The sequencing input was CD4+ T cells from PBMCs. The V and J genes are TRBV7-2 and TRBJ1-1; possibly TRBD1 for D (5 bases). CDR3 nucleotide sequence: TGTGCCAGCAGCCCACGGGGGGGACACACTGAAGCTTTCTTT. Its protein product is CASSPRGGHTEAFF.